This T cell receptor beta chain originates from a study of cytotoxic CD8 clonotypes in ibrutinib-treated CLL. The data were produced by immunoSEQ multiplex PCR, yet TCRdb's version contains in-frame clones alone and is incomplete. The table includes roughly 200,000 clones, 70% to 75% detected once. The CDR3 has 16 residues. Looked up from germline, CDR1 is LNHDA and CDR2 is SQIVND (reference sequence). The ends lost 6 bases at V and 2 bases at J; junction bases unmatched: 8. The sequencing used PBMCs, collected after 12 months of ibrutinib treatment. The sequence was obtained from a human donor with chronic lymphocytic leukemia. The chain carries TRBV19 and TRBJ2-2, with 8 nucleotides matching TRBD1. In DNA form, the CDR3 reads TGTGCCAGTAGCGGAACCGGGACAGGAAACACCGGGGAGCTGTTTTTT. Translated, it gives CASSGTGTGNTGELFF.